This paragraph covers one T cell receptor beta chain sequence. The sample has other DNA sequences that encode this CDR3 too. This sample was included in a study of cytomegalovirus exposure and HLA in healthy donors. Germline assignment: CDR1 MDHEN and CDR2 SYDVKM. This CDR3 is 15 amino acids long. J gave up 0 bases and V 4 bases, and 2 bases lay outside the gene matches. This PCR relied on a set of 60 Vbeta primers and 13 Jbeta primers. The repertoire was sequenced with immunoSEQ multiplex PCR; TCRdb's copy has only in-frame clones and lacks some. The sample lists 250,000 to 350,000 clones; approximately 90% were seen once.

The chain has TRBV28 and TRBJ2-7; 11 bases fit TRBD2. This sequence originates from a man aged 35 to 55 in good health and CMV-seropositive. The source material was PBMCs. The CDR3 region has the DNA TGTGCCAGCAGTTCTCTAGCGGGAGGCTCCTACGAGCAGTACTTC. Protein: CASSSLAGGSYEQYF.